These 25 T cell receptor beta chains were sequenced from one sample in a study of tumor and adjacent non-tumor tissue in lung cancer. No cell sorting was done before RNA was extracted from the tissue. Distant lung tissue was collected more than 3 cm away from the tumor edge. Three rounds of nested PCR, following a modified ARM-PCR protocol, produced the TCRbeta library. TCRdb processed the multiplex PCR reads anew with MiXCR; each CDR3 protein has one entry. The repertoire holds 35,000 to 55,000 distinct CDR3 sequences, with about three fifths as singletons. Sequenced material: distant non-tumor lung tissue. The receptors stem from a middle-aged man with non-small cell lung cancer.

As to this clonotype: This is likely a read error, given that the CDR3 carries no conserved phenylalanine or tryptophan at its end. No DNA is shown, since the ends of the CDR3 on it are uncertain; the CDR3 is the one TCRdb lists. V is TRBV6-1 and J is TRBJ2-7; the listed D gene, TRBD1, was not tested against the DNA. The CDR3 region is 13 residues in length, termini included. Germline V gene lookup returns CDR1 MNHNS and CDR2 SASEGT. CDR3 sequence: CASSATGEGELYC.

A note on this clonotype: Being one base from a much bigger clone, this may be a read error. This CDR3 reads CASSFVGQGEETQYF. The CDR3 DNA reads TGTGCCAGCAGCTTCGTAGGACAGGGGGAAGAGACCCAGTACTTC. The genes are TRBV5-5 and TRBJ2-5; 10 bases map to TRBD1. The CDR3 is 15 residues long. V was clipped by 2 bases and J by 3 bases; unmatched bases: 4. Germline V gene lookup returns CDR1 SGHKS and CDR2 YYEKEE (reference sequence). Full variable domain (remainder filled in from reference TRBV5-5 and TRBJ2-5): DAGVTQSPTHLIKTRGQQVTLRCSPISGHKSVSWYQQVLGQGPQFIFQYYEKEERGRGNFPDRFSARQFPNYSSELNVNALLLGDSALYLCASSFVGQGEETQYFGPGTRLLVL.

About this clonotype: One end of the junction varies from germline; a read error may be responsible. CDR3 sequence reads: CASSQDREDTQYF. In nucleotides, the CDR3 is TGCGCCAGCAGCCAAGATCGAGAAGATACGCAGTATTTC. The chain is built from TRBV4-1 and TRBJ2-3; D is unclear. The germline V gene encodes CDR1 MGHRA and CDR2 YSYEKL. The CDR3 has 13 residues.

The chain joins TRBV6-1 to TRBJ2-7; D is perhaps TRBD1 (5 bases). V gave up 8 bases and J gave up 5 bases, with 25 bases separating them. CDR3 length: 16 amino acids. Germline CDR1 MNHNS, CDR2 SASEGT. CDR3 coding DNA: TGTGCCAGCCTCTACCTTGGGGCAGGAGTGGCCCACGAGCAGTACTTC. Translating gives CASLYLGAGVAHEQYF.

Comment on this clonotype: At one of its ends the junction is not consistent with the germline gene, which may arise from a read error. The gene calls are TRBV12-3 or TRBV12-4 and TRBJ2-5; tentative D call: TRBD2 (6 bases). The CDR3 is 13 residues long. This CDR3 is CANSLRGGETQHF. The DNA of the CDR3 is TGTGCCAACAGCTTGAGGGGCGGGGAGACCCAGCACTTC.

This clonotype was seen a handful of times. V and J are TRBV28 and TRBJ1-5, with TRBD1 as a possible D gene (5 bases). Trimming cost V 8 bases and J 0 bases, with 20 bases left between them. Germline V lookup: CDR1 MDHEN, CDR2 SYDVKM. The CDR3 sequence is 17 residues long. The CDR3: CASGRGKYGYSNQPQHF. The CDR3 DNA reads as TGTGCCAGCGGCCGGGGGAAGTATGGATATAGCAATCAGCCCCAGCATTTT.

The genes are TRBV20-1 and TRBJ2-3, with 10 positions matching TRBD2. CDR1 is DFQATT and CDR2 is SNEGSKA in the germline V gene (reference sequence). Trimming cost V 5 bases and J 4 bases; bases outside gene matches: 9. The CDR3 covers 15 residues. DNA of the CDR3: TGCAGTGCTCCAAGTAGCGGGAGGTTTGCAGATACGCAGTATTTT. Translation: CSAPSSGRFADTQYF.

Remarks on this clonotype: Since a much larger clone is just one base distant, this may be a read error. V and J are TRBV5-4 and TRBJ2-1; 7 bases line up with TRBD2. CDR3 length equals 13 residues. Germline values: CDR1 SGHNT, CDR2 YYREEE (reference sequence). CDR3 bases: TGTGCCAGCAGCCTTGGCGGGGGAGATGAGCGGTTCTTC. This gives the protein CASSLGGGDERFF.

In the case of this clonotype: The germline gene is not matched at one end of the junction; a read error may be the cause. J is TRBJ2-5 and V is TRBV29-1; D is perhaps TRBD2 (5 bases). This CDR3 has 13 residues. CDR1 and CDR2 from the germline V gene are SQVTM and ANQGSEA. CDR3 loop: CSVLIQDGETQYF. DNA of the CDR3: TGTAGCGTTTTAATACAAGACGGAGAGACCCAGTACTTC.

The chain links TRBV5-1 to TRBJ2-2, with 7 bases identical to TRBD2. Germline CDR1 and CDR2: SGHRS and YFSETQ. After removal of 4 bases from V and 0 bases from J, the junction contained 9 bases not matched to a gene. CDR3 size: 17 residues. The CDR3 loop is CASSLIGGSPNTGELFF. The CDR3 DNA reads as TGCGCCAGCAGCCTCATCGGCGGGAGTCCGAACACCGGGGAGCTGTTTTTT.

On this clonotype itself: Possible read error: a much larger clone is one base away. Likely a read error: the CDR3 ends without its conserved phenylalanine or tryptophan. For the CDR3, the DNA is TGTGCCAGCAGCCAGGAAAGGGGCTCCTACGAGCAGTACTAC. This sequence encodes CASSQERGSYEQYY. The J gene is TRBJ2-7, the V gene TRBV13; maybe TRBD1 (5 bases). The CDR3 contains 14 residues. Germline V gives CDR1 PRHDT, CDR2 FYEKMQ (reference sequence). V lost 5 bases to trimming and J lost 0 bases, with 11 bases between them.

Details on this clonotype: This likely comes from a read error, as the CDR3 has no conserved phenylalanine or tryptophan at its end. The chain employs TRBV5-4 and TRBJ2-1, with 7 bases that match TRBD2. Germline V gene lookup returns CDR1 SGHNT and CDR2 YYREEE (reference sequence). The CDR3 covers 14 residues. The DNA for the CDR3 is TGTGCCAGTAGCTCCGGGACTATTGGGAATGAGCAGTTCCTC. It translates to CASSSGTIGNEQFL.

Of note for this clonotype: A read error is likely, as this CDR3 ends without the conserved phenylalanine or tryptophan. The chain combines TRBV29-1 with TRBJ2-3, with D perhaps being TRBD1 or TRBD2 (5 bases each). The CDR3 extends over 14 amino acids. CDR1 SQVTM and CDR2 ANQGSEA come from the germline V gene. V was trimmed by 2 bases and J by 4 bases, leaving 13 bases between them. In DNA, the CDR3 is TGCAGCGTTGAAAGGGCAGGGAGCGCAGATACGCAGTATTAT. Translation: CSVERAGSADTQYY.

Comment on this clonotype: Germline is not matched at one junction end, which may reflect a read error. This chain's CDR3 is CASSKERGSQGCTF. The CDR3 nucleotides read TGCGCCAGCAGCAAAGAGCGGGGTAGTCAGGGCTGCACCTTC. The chain has TRBV4-1 and TRBJ1-2; maybe TRBD1 (5 bases). The CDR3 sequence is 14 residues long. Germline CDR1 MGHRA, CDR2 YSYEKL.

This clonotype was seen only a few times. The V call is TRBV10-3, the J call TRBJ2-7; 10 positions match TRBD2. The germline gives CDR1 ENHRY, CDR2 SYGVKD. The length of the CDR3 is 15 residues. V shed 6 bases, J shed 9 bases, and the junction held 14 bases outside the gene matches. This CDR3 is CAISDSGGTSDGQYF. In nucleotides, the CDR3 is TGTGCCATCAGCGATTCAGGAGGGACTAGCGACGGGCAGTACTTC.

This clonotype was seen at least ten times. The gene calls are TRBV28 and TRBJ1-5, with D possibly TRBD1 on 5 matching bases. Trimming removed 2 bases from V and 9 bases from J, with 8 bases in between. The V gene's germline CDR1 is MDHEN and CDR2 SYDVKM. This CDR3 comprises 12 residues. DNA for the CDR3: TGTGCCAGCAGTTTAAGGGGTAGGCCCCAGCATTTT. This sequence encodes CASSLRGRPQHF.

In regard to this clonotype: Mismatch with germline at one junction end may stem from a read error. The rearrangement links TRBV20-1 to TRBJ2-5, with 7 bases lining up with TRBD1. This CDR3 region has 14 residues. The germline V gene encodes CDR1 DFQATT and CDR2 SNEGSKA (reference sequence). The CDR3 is CSARTGTDQETPYF. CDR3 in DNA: TGCAGTGCTAGGACAGGGACCGACCAAGAGACCCCGTACTTC.

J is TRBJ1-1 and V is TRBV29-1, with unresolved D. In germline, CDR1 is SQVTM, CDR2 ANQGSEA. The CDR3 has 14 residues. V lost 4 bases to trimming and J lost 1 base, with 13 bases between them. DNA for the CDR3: TGCAGCGTTGTAGGAGACTCCAGGAACACTGAAGCTTTCTTT. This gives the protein CSVVGDSRNTEAFF.

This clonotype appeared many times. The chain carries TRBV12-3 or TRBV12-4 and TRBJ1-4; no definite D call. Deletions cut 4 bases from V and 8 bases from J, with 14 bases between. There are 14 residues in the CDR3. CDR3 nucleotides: TGTGCCAGCAGTTCCGGAGAGAACCTCGAAAAACTGTTTTTT. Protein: CASSSGENLEKLFF.

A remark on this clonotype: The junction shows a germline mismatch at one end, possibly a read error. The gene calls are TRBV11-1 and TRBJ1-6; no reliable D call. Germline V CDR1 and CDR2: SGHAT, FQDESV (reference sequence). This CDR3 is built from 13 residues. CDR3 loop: CVSSKEKRSPLHF. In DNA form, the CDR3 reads TGTGTCAGCAGCAAAGAGAAGAGATCACCCCTCCACTTT. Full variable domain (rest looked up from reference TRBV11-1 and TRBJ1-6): EAEVAQSPRYKITEKSQAVAFWCDPISGHATLYWYRQILGQGPELLVQFQDESVVDDSQLPKDRFSAERLKGVDSTLKIQPAELGDSAMYLCVSSKEKRSPLHFGNGTRLTVT.

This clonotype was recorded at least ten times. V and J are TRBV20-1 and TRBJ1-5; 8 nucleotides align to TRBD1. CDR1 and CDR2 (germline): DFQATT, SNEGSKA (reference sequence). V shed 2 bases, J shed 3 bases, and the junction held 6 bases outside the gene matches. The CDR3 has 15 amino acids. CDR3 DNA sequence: TGCAGTGCTAGACCGGGACAGGCTTACAATCAGCCCCAGCATTTT. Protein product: CSARPGQAYNQPQHF.

CDR3 region: CSTAPSSGNEQFF. The CDR3 bases are TGCTCCACTGCCCCAAGTAGTGGCAATGAGCAGTTCTTC. The V and J genes are TRBV5-1 and TRBJ2-1; D unresolved. Germline V gene sequence: CDR1 SGHRS, CDR2 YFSETQ. The CDR3 loop spans 13 amino acids.

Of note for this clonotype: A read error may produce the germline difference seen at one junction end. The CDR3 reads CASSYMRDSSQPQHF. Here the CDR3 DNA reads TGTGCCAGCAGCTACATGAGGGACAGTTCGCAGCCCCAACATTTT. The V and J genes are TRBV6-5 and TRBJ1-5; TRBD1 aligns across 7 bases. Germline assignment: CDR1 MNHEY and CDR2 SVGAGI. CDR3 length: 15 amino acids.

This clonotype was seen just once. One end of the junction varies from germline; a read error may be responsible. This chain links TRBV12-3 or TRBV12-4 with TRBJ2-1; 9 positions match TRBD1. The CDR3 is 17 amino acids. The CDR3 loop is CVSSSAAPGQGPHEQFF. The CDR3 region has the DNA TGTGTCAGCAGTTCAGCGGCTCCGGGACAGGGACCCCATGAGCAATTCTTC.

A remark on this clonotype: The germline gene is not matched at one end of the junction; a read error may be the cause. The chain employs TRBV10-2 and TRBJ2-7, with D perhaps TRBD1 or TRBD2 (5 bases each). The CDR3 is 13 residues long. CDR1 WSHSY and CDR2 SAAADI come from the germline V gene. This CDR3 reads CTSRSGTNHMQYF. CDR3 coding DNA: TGCACCAGCAGATCCGGGACCAACCACATGCAGTACTTC.